This T cell receptor (beta chain) was identified during a study of radiation and T cells in renal cell carcinoma. Findings and limits, study-wide: From baseline, blood top tumor clonotypes peaked at 2 weeks post-radiation.

Method: immunoSEQ multiplex PCR; TCRdb's copy keeps in-frame clones and lacks some. The table has about 59,000 clones, over 70% seen once. To note about this clone: As yet, its antigen is unknown.

CDR1 WNHNN and CDR2 SYGVQD come from the germline V gene (reference sequence). This CDR3 has 14 residues. J was trimmed by 2 bases and V by 3 bases; bases with no gene match: 3. Time point noted: baseline pretreatment blood. Documented treatment: 15 Gy SBRT to primary tumor, nephrectomy 4 weeks later. The TCR sequence derives from a man aged 55-75 years with renal cell carcinoma. Here the sequenced sample was blood, taken from a patient whose treatment included radiotherapy and nephrectomy. This chain joins TRBV10-1 and TRBJ2-5; 7 bases agree with TRBD2. CDR3 protein: CASSDGGTQETQYF. Here the CDR3 DNA reads TGCGCCAGCAGTGACGGGGGGACGCAAGAGACCCAGTACTTC.